Following are 27 T cell receptor beta chains from one sample sequenced in a study of follicular helper T cells after annual influenza vaccination. Profiled with immunoSEQ multiplex PCR; TCRdb holds only in-frame clones, not every one. This table has roughly 10,000 clones, around 81% appearing once. Noted time point: 2014-2015 season, 7 days after vaccination. Sequenced here: CXCR5- memory CD4+ T cells sorted from blood, sampled 7 days after influenza vaccination. The receptor set was obtained from an adult who received the influenza vaccine.

The chain carries TRBV27 and TRBJ2-1; D is ambiguous. V was clipped by 6 bases and J by 6 bases, with 9 bases between them. The CDR3 is 12 residues long. Germline V CDR1 and CDR2: MNHEY, SMNVEV (reference sequence). The CDR3 loop reads CASRRIPNEQFF. CDR3 sequence (DNA): TGTGCCAGCAGGCGGATCCCCAATGAGCAGTTCTTC.

The rearrangement links TRBV5-6 to TRBJ1-4; tentative D call: TRBD1 (5 bases). V lost 4 bases and J lost 8, with 15 bases in between. Germline CDR1 and CDR2: SGHDT and YYEEEE. The CDR3 spans 14 residues. CDR3 residues: CASSVRGLGEKLFF. The CDR3 nucleotides read TGTGCCAGCAGCGTTCGGGGCCTAGGGGAAAAACTGTTTTTT. Complete variable domain (other parts from reference TRBV5-6 and TRBJ1-4): DAGVTQSPTHLIKTRGQQVTLRCSPKSGHDTVSWYQQALGQGPQFIFQYYEEEERQRGNFPDRFSGHQFPNYSSELNVNALLLGDSALYLCASSVRGLGEKLFFGSGTQLSVL.

V usage is TRBV27 and J usage is TRBJ2-1, with 10 bases identical to TRBD2. This CDR3 spans 17 amino acids. Per germline, CDR1 MNHEY and CDR2 SMNVEV (reference sequence). Trimming took 2 bases from V and 7 from J; bases not matched to a gene: 11. CDR3 DNA: TGTGCCAGCAGTTTACGGCTAGCGGGAGTGCGTCAGAATGAGCAGTTCTTC. Protein sequence: CASSLRLAGVRQNEQFF.

The chain links TRBV2 to TRBJ2-3, with 9 bases fitting TRBD1. Germline assignment: CDR1 SNHLY and CDR2 FYNNEI. The length of the CDR3 is 14 residues. The V gene end was trimmed by 7 bases and the J gene end by 7 bases; junction bases not matched to a gene: 9. CDR3 sequence reads: CASKGGTGSNTQYF. CDR3 bases: TGTGCCAGCAAGGGGGGGACAGGGTCGAATACGCAGTATTTT. Based on the CDR3 plus reference TRBV2 and TRBJ2-3, the full variable domain is EPEVTQTPSHQVTQMGQEVILRCVPISNHLYFYWYRQILGQKVEFLVSFYNNEISEKSEIFDDQFSVERPDGSNFTLKIRSTKLEDSAMYFCASKGGTGSNTQYFGPGTRLTVL.

V and J are TRBV5-6 and TRBJ1-2, with 9 positions matching TRBD1. V shed 0 bases, J shed 8 bases, and the junction held 5 bases outside the gene matches. The length of the CDR3 is 14 residues. Germline V CDR1 and CDR2: SGHDT, YYEEEE. In nucleotides, the CDR3 is TGTGCCAGCAGCTTGGAACAGGGGGCGTTCGGCTACACCTTC. Translating it yields CASSLEQGAFGYTF.

This chain connects TRBV7-2 to TRBJ1-2; 9 bases align to TRBD1. With V trimmed by 6 bases and J by 6 bases, 8 bases remained unmatched. This CDR3 has 14 amino acids. Germline V gene sequence: CDR1 SGHTA, CDR2 FQGNSA. CDR3 sequence reads: CASRSGQGIDGYTF. For the CDR3, the DNA is TGTGCCAGCAGATCGGGACAGGGAATCGATGGCTACACCTTC. The full variable domain, rest sourced from reference TRBV7-2 and TRBJ1-2, is GAGVSQSPSNKVTEKGKDVELRCDPISGHTALYWYRQSLGQGLEFLIYFQGNSAPDKSGLPSDRFSAERTGGSVSTLTIQRTQQEDSAVYLCASRSGQGIDGYTFGSGTRLTVV.

The chain couples TRBV27 to TRBJ2-7, with TRBD2 matching 9 bases. Germline CDR1 reads MNHEY; CDR2 reads SMNVEV (reference sequence). The V and J ends lost 7 bases and 1 base, in that order; junction bases with no gene match: 8. This CDR3 is 15 amino acids long. The CDR3 DNA reads as TGTGCCAGCAAGTCACTTAGCGGGGGATCCTACGAGCAGTACTTC. Translation: CASKSLSGGSYEQYF.

V gene TRBV6-5 combines with J gene TRBJ1-1; D is undetermined. CDR3 length: 14 amino acids. Deletions cut 2 bases from V and 3 bases from J, with 10 bases between. The V gene's germline CDR1 is MNHEY and CDR2 SVGAGI. CDR3 nucleotide sequence: TGTGCCAGCAGTTACCACTTCGGGGACACTGAAGCTTTCTTT. It translates to CASSYHFGDTEAFF.

The chain has TRBV5-1 and TRBJ1-1; 7 bases align to TRBD1. In germline, CDR1 is SGHRS, CDR2 YFSETQ. This CDR3 has 15 residues. The trim removed 4 bases at V and 1 base at J, leaving 7 bases unmatched. In DNA, the CDR3 is TGCGCCAGCAGCCTGATTGGGACAGAGAACACTGAAGCTTTCTTT. This encodes CASSLIGTENTEAFF.

This clone was seen once. V is TRBV6-6 and J is TRBJ1-3; D remains unclear. CDR3 length: 12 residues. Germline V CDR1 and CDR2: MNHNY, SVGAGI (reference sequence). V shed 6 bases and J shed 3 bases, with 6 bases lying between them. CDR3 residues: CASSSGGNTIYF. CDR3 in DNA: TGTGCCAGCAGCTCAGGTGGAAACACCATATATTTT.

The CDR3 loop is CASSYSYRGADEQFF. The CDR3 DNA is TGTGCCAGCAGTTACTCTTATCGGGGCGCCGATGAGCAGTTCTTC. This chain connects TRBV6-6 to TRBJ2-1, with D perhaps given as TRBD1 or TRBD2 (5 bases each). In germline, CDR1 is MNHNY, CDR2 SVGAGI (reference sequence). The germline V and J ends were trimmed by 0 bases and 8 bases, with 14 bases remaining between them. The CDR3 totals 15 residues.

The chain has TRBV20-1 and TRBJ1-2; the D is unclear. V was cut by 5 bases and J by 6 bases, with 4 bases left in between. This CDR3 spans 9 amino acids. CDR1 is DFQATT, CDR2 SNEGSKA, per germline (reference sequence). CDR3 region: CSASNGYTF. Here the CDR3 DNA reads TGCAGTGCTTCGAATGGCTACACCTTC.

The chain carries TRBV7-2 and TRBJ2-2, with a weak D call TRBD2 (6 bases). The CDR3 runs 18 residues. The germline V and J ends were trimmed by 1 base and 1 base, with 16 bases remaining between them. From germline, CDR1 is SGHTA and CDR2 FQGNSA. CDR3 amino acids: CASSLVPGVDMNTGELFF. Written as DNA, the CDR3 is TGTGCCAGCAGCTTAGTTCCGGGGGTGGATATGAACACCGGGGAGCTGTTTTTT.

The V gene is TRBV7-9, the J gene TRBJ1-4; tentative D call: TRBD1 (5 bases). CDR3 length equals 14 residues. Germline CDR1 SEHNR, CDR2 FQNEAQ (reference sequence). V was clipped by 2 bases and J by 3 bases, with 7 bases between them. For the CDR3, the DNA is TGTGCCAGCAGCTTACAGGGCCCTAATGAAAAACTGTTTTTT. It translates to CASSLQGPNEKLFF.

The chain employs TRBV21-1 and TRBJ2-1; TRBD2, the table's D call, was not compared with the DNA. TRBV21-1 represents a pseudogene. The CDR3 is made up of 14 amino acids. The DNA for the CDR3 is TGTGCCAGCAGCAAATTCAGCGAACCCAATGAGCAGTTCTTC. It is translated as CASSKFSEPNEQFF.

The V call is TRBV14, the J call TRBJ2-1; no definite D call. Germline V gene lookup returns CDR1 SGHDN and CDR2 FVKESK. The V gene lost 3 bases and the J gene lost 0 bases, with 6 bases spanning the gap. CDR3 length: 14 residues. CDR3 sequence: CASSHWDSYNEQFF. CDR3 bases: TGTGCCAGCAGCCATTGGGACTCCTACAATGAGCAGTTCTTC.

The chain combines TRBV28 with TRBJ2-3; maybe TRBD2 (7 bases). Germline-derived CDR1 and CDR2 are MDHEN and SYDVKM. CDR3 length: 15 residues. V was shortened by 8 bases and J by 0 bases, with 15 bases between the two germline ends. The CDR3 coding sequence is TGTGCCAGCGGGAGGGGGGCTCAGAGCACAGATACGCAGTATTTT. As protein: CASGRGAQSTDTQYF.

The genes are TRBV7-3 and TRBJ2-6; D ambiguous. With 1 base removed from V and 1 base from J, the gap between germline ends came to 2 bases. The germline CDR1 and CDR2 sequences are SGHTA and FQGTGA. The CDR3 is 14 amino acids. CDR3 region: CASSLKSGANVLTF. CDR3 bases: TGTGCCAGCAGCTTAAAATCTGGGGCCAACGTCCTGACTTTC.

V gene TRBV4-3 combines with J gene TRBJ1-4; D not resolved. Germline loops: CDR1 LGHNA, CDR2 YSLEER. The CDR3 sequence is 13 residues long. With 4 bases removed from V and 4 bases from J, the gap between germline ends came to 7 bases. CDR3 DNA: TGCGCCAGCAGCCGTGAGTTTAATGAAAAACTGTTTTTT. It is translated as CASSREFNEKLFF.

This chain links TRBV9 with TRBJ1-1; no clear D. Germline CDR1 SGDLS, CDR2 YYNGEE. The CDR3 spans 13 residues. V shed 0 bases and J shed 6 bases, with 9 bases lying between them. The CDR3 region has the DNA TGTGCCAGCAGCGTAGTCCCGGGGTCTGAAGCTTTCTTT. This gives the protein CASSVVPGSEAFF.

The chain recombines TRBV5-1 with TRBJ2-2; D not resolved. The germline V and J ends were trimmed by 0 bases and 5 bases, with 5 bases remaining between them. There are 13 residues in the CDR3. Per the germline V gene, CDR1 is SGHRS and CDR2 is YFSETQ. Here the CDR3 DNA reads TGCGCCAGCAGCTTGGACCCAACCGGGGAGCTGTTTTTT. Translation gives CASSLDPTGELFF. Variable domain in full (rest from reference TRBV5-1 and TRBJ2-2): KAGVTQTPRYLIKTRGQQVTLSCSPISGHRSVSWYQQTPGQGLQFLFEYFSETQRNKGNFPGRFSGRQFSNSRSEMNVSTLELGDSALYLCASSLDPTGELFFGEGSRLTVL.

The V call is TRBV2, the J call TRBJ2-1, with 9 bases matching TRBD2. Germline loops: CDR1 SNHLY, CDR2 FYNNEI. V was pared by 7 bases and J by 4 bases, with 2 bases of the junction left unmatched. This CDR3 spans 13 amino acids. The chain's CDR3 is CASIAGGYNEQFF. CDR3 DNA sequence: TGTGCCAGCATCGCGGGAGGGTACAATGAGCAGTTCTTC.

The chain is built from TRBV6-5 and TRBJ2-2; D remains unclear. V was clipped by 6 bases and J by 1 base, with 9 bases between them. The germline CDR1 and CDR2 sequences are MNHEY and SVGAGI. The CDR3 extends over 14 amino acids. The CDR3: CASRRTRNTGELFF. CDR3 bases: TGTGCCAGCAGAAGGACGAGGAACACCGGGGAGCTGTTTTTT.

The chain couples TRBV7-2 to TRBJ2-7, with TRBD1 matching over 10 bases. Germline CDR1 and CDR2: SGHTA and FQGNSA. V trimming: 5 bases; J trimming: 3 bases; junction bases outside the gene matches: 16. This CDR3 is built from 18 residues. The chain's CDR3 is CASSLVRDRGPRHYEQYF. CDR3 bases: TGTGCCAGCAGCCTCGTCCGGGACAGGGGCCCCCGCCACTACGAGCAGTACTTC.

This chain connects TRBV15 to TRBJ1-1; 8 bases match TRBD1. The CDR3 spans 15 residues. Germline V gene sequence: CDR1 LNHNV, CDR2 YYDKDF (reference sequence). Unmatched junction bases numbered 9, after V lost 5 bases and J lost 4 bases. The CDR3, as DNA: TGTGCCACCAGCTTAAAGACAGGGGCCAGCACTGAAGCTTTCTTT. Protein sequence: CATSLKTGASTEAFF.

This clone was observed once. The chain is built from TRBV9 and TRBJ2-1, with TRBD1 identical over 7 bases. The CDR3 is 14 amino acids. After removal of 1 base from V and 6 bases from J, the junction contained 4 bases not matched to a gene. Germline V gene sequence: CDR1 SGDLS, CDR2 YYNGEE. CDR3 amino acids: CASSVSGQVNEQFF. The CDR3 bases are TGTGCCAGCAGCGTATCAGGACAGGTCAATGAGCAGTTCTTC.

The chain employs TRBV6-5 and TRBJ1-2; tentative D call: TRBD1 (5 bases). CDR3 size: 14 residues. The V end lost 0 bases, the J end lost 5 bases, and 10 bases lay between the germline ends. Germline-derived CDR1 and CDR2 are MNHEY and SVGAGI. In DNA, the CDR3 is TGTGCCAGCAGTTACTCCCAGGGTGGATATGGCTACACCTTC. It encodes CASSYSQGGYGYTF.